This passage covers 24 T cell receptor beta chains from one sample sequenced in a study of cytotoxic CD8 clonotypes in ibrutinib-treated CLL. Here immunoSEQ multiplex PCR was the method, and the copy in TCRdb shows in-frame clones only, minus some. The table includes 130,000 to 150,000 clones, 91% detected once. The sample in question was PBMCs, obtained after 12 months of ibrutinib treatment. These receptors were collected from a human donor with chronic lymphocytic leukemia.

The chain employs TRBV19 and TRBJ2-1, with 13 positions matching TRBD2. The CDR3 is 17 amino acids. With 7 bases clipped from V and 7 bases from J, the junction kept 13 bases outside the gene matches. Germline V CDR1 and CDR2: LNHDA, SQIVND (reference sequence). The CDR3: CASTRRSGLAGRNEQFF. The CDR3 coding sequence is TGTGCCAGTACCCGTAGGTCGGGACTAGCGGGAAGGAATGAGCAGTTCTTC.

This rearrangement joins TRBV2 to TRBJ2-7; the D is unclear. V was cut by 5 bases and J by 0 bases, with 2 bases left in between. The CDR3 extends over 11 amino acids. The germline V gene has CDR1 SNHLY and CDR2 FYNNEI. The CDR3 coding sequence is TGTGCCAGCAGTCACTCCTACGAGCAGTACTTC. It is translated as CASSHSYEQYF.

A single count supports this clone. The chain is built from TRBV27 and TRBJ2-7; TRBD2 matches 9 bases. V was pared by 5 bases and J by 7 bases, with 3 bases of the junction left unmatched. The CDR3 has 12 residues. Germline V gene data show CDR1 as MNHEY and CDR2 as SMNVEV (reference sequence). CDR3 residues: CASSRLAGEQYF. For the CDR3, the DNA is TGTGCCAGCAGTCGCCTAGCGGGGGAGCAGTACTTC.

V usage is TRBV5-1 and J usage is TRBJ2-3; D tentatively reads TRBD1 or TRBD2 (5 bases each). The CDR3 runs 15 residues. Germline CDR1 SGHRS, CDR2 YFSETQ. Trimming took 4 bases from V and 1 from J, leaving 13 bases between them. DNA of the CDR3: TGCGCCAGCAGCACCCGGAGAGGGGGCACAGATACGCAGTATTTT. It specifies CASSTRRGGTDTQYF. Together with reference TRBV5-1 and TRBJ2-3, the CDR3 gives the full variable domain: KAGVTQTPRYLIKTRGQQVTLSCSPISGHRSVSWYQQTPGQGLQFLFEYFSETQRNKGNFPGRFSGRQFSNSRSEMNVSTLELGDSALYLCASSTRRGGTDTQYFGPGTRLTVL.

This clone came up once. This chain connects TRBV4-1 to TRBJ2-5; 7 bases map to TRBD1. This CDR3 comprises 14 residues. Germline loops: CDR1 MGHRA, CDR2 YSYEKL. With V trimmed by 3 bases and J by 7 bases, 8 bases remained unmatched. The CDR3 is CASSHRDRDGTQYF. The CDR3 region has the DNA TGCGCCAGCAGCCACCGGGACAGAGATGGGACCCAGTACTTC.

The chain is built from TRBV19 and TRBJ1-1; 12 bases match TRBD1. This CDR3 has 14 residues. The V segment lost 5 bases and the J segment 7 bases; nucleotides outside the gene matches: 5. Germline CDR1 LNHDA, CDR2 SQIVND (reference sequence). The CDR3 loop reads CASSPGTGGIEAFF. As DNA, the CDR3 is TGTGCCAGTAGTCCTGGGACAGGGGGCATTGAAGCTTTCTTT.

The chain joins TRBV27 to TRBJ2-2, with 8 bases lining up with TRBD1. The trim removed 3 bases at V and 3 bases at J, leaving 3 bases unmatched. The CDR3 has 15 amino acids. CDR1 is MNHEY, CDR2 SMNVEV, per germline (reference sequence). In nucleotides, the CDR3 is TGTGCCAGCAGTTTTGGGACAGGACACACCGGGGAGCTGTTTTTT. Translation: CASSFGTGHTGELFF.

The gene calls are TRBV30 and TRBJ2-7, with 9 bases aligning to TRBD1. The CDR3 covers 14 residues. Germline V gene sequence: CDR1 GTSNPN, CDR2 SVGIG (reference sequence). With V trimmed by 5 bases and J by 0 bases, 5 bases remained unmatched. CDR3 sequence: CAWEGDRDSYEQYF. The CDR3 DNA reads TGTGCCTGGGAAGGGGACAGGGACTCCTACGAGCAGTACTTC.

V usage is TRBV5-1 and J usage is TRBJ2-1; TRBD1 might be the D (6 bases). V lost 0 bases and J 2 bases, leaving 12 bases between the germline ends. This CDR3 has 16 amino acids. CDR1 is SGHRS and CDR2 is YFSETQ in the germline V gene. DNA for the CDR3: TGCGCCAGCAGCTTGGCCGGGACAATCCCCTACAATGAGCAGTTCTTC. This sequence encodes CASSLAGTIPYNEQFF.

The rearrangement uses TRBV19 and TRBJ1-1; D not resolved. The germline gives CDR1 LNHDA, CDR2 SQIVND (reference sequence). This CDR3 spans 13 amino acids. Trimming removed 4 bases at V and 1 base at J, with 7 bases between. CDR3 region: CASSNSPNTEAFF. In DNA, the CDR3 is TGTGCCAGTAGTAATTCTCCGAACACTGAAGCTTTCTTT. Based on the CDR3 plus reference TRBV19 and TRBJ1-1, the full variable domain is DGGITQSPKYLFRKEGQNVTLSCEQNLNHDAMYWYRQDPGQGLRLIYYSQIVNDFQKGDIAEGYSVSREKKESFPLTVTSAQKNPTAFYLCASSNSPNTEAFFGQGTRLTVV.

The chain is built from TRBV2 and TRBJ2-1, with 11 bases matching TRBD2. This CDR3 has 16 amino acids. Germline assignment: CDR1 SNHLY and CDR2 FYNNEI. Trimming at V came to 7 bases and at J to 8 bases, leaving 13 bases not matched to a gene. DNA for the CDR3: TGTGCCAGCATCGCGACTAGCGGGACTTCCCACGATGAGCAGTTCTTC. Its protein is CASIATSGTSHDEQFF.

The chain joins TRBV7-6 to TRBJ2-1, with 11 bases identical to TRBD2. The CDR3 runs to 13 residues. Per the germline V gene, CDR1 is SGHVS and CDR2 is FNYEAQ. V shed 5 bases, J shed 6 bases, and the junction held 0 bases outside the gene matches. Here the CDR3 reads CASSGTSGNEQFF. CDR3 DNA: TGTGCCAGCAGCGGGACTAGCGGCAATGAGCAGTTCTTC.

The chain recombines TRBV7-3 with TRBJ2-3; D not certain. Germline loops: CDR1 SGHTA, CDR2 FQGTGA. The CDR3 consists of 13 residues. V was clipped by 5 bases and J by 6 bases, with 12 bases between them. CDR3 sequence: CASSPSEGDTQYF. For the CDR3, the DNA is TGTGCCAGCAGCCCCTCGGAAGGGGATACGCAGTATTTT.

The chain has TRBV9 and TRBJ2-7, with no clear D. This CDR3 region has 15 residues. V lost 0 bases to trimming and J lost 0 bases, with 10 bases between them. Germline V lookup: CDR1 SGDLS, CDR2 YYNGEE. The CDR3 nucleotides are TGTGCCAGCAGCGTAGAGGTGCAGCCCTCCTACGAGCAGTACTTC. Amino acids: CASSVEVQPSYEQYF. The variable domain in full, with the rest retrieved from reference TRBV9 and TRBJ2-7, is DSGVTQTPKHLITATGQRVTLRCSPRSGDLSVYWYQQSLDQGLQFLIQYYNGEERAKGNILERFSAQQFPDLHSELNLSSLELGDSALYFCASSVEVQPSYEQYFGPGTRLTVT.

V and J are TRBV6-1 and TRBJ2-1; D might be TRBD1 or TRBD2, each matching 5 bases. Trimming removed 5 bases at V and 8 bases at J, with 10 bases between. The CDR3 is made up of 12 amino acids. Germline V lookup: CDR1 MNHNS, CDR2 SASEGT. CDR3 loop: CASSWGFDEQFF. CDR3 sequence (DNA): TGTGCCAGCAGTTGGGGGTTCGATGAGCAGTTCTTC.

This sequence joins TRBV30 and TRBJ1-3; D remains ambiguous. V was pared by 2 bases and J by 9 bases, with 14 bases between. From germline, CDR1 is GTSNPN and CDR2 SVGIG (reference sequence). This CDR3 has 13 residues. CDR3 DNA: TGTGCCTGGAGTCCCTTTGAAGGCCCCACCATATATTTT. Its translation: CAWSPFEGPTIYF.

V gene TRBV5-5 combines with J gene TRBJ1-4, with TRBD1 identical over 7 bases. The CDR3 extends over 18 amino acids. V shed 4 bases, J shed 2 bases, and the junction held 14 bases outside the gene matches. Germline V gene sequence: CDR1 SGHKS, CDR2 YYEKEE (reference sequence). The CDR3 loop is CASSRRRDSEGTNEKLFF. CDR3 sequence (DNA): TGTGCCAGCAGCCGTCGGAGGGACAGCGAGGGTACTAATGAAAAACTGTTTTTT.

The chain carries TRBV5-3 and TRBJ2-2, with a weak D call TRBD1 (5 bases). TRBV5-3 qualifies as an ORF whose function is uncertain. The CDR3 runs 16 residues. Trimming shortened V by 6 bases and J by 6 bases, and 21 bases separated the two germline ends. As DNA, the CDR3 is TGTGCCAGAACCTGTGGGGCCACCAAGTATCCCGGGGAGCTGTTTTTT. It yields the protein CARTCGATKYPGELFF.

This sequence joins TRBV2 and TRBJ1-2, with TRBD1 matching over 7 bases. Germline V gene lookup returns CDR1 SNHLY and CDR2 FYNNEI. This CDR3 is built from 14 residues. Trimming cost V 6 bases and J 8 bases; bases outside gene matches: 12. The CDR3: CASSETGRGRGYTF. The CDR3 nucleotides are TGTGCCAGCAGCGAGACAGGGAGGGGACGCGGCTACACCTTC.

This chain links TRBV28 with TRBJ1-5, with 10 bases matching TRBD1. The CDR3 is 15 residues long. CDR1 MDHEN and CDR2 SYDVKM come from the germline V gene. Trimming took 6 bases from V and 2 from J; bases not matched to a gene: 4. In nucleotides, the CDR3 is TGTGCCAGCAGAAGGACAGGGGGGGGCAATCAGCCCCAGCATTTT. This codes for CASRRTGGGNQPQHF.

The chain recombines TRBV4-2 with TRBJ2-5; D might be TRBD2 (6 bases). CDR3 length: 17 residues. The V gene lost 0 bases and the J gene lost 4 bases, with 18 bases spanning the gap. Germline CDR1 is LGHNA and CDR2 is YNFKEQ. As DNA, the CDR3 is TGTGCCAGCAGCCAAGATCTGGCGACTAGTCAGGGAGAGACCCAGTACTTC. This sequence encodes CASSQDLATSQGETQYF.

The genes are TRBV15 and TRBJ2-5; TRBD1 is a possible D gene (6 bases). This CDR3 is 13 amino acids long. Germline values: CDR1 LNHNV, CDR2 YYDKDF (reference sequence). Between the trimmed V and J ends, which lost 0 bases and 4 bases, there was a span of 6 bases. For the CDR3, the DNA is TGTGCCACCAGCAGAGAGACAGGAGAGACCCAGTACTTC. Encoded protein: CATSRETGETQYF.

CDR3 sequence: CASSENDHYGYTF. The CDR3 DNA is TGCGCCAGCAGTGAAAACGACCACTATGGCTACACCTTC. V gene TRBV10-1 combines with J gene TRBJ1-2; D gene unclear. V lost 3 bases, J lost 3 bases, and 8 bases lay in between. The CDR3 totals 13 residues. Per the germline V gene, CDR1 is WNHNN and CDR2 is SYGVQD (reference sequence).

J is TRBJ2-1 and V is TRBV6-1; 11 bases map to TRBD2. Germline CDR1 and CDR2: MNHNS and SASEGT. CDR3 size: 15 residues. Losses at the gene ends were 6 bases for V and 4 bases for J; bases not matched to a gene: 5. CDR3 bases: TGTGCCAGCAGCTCCGGGACTAGCGGATACAATGAGCAGTTCTTC. This codes for CASSSGTSGYNEQFF.